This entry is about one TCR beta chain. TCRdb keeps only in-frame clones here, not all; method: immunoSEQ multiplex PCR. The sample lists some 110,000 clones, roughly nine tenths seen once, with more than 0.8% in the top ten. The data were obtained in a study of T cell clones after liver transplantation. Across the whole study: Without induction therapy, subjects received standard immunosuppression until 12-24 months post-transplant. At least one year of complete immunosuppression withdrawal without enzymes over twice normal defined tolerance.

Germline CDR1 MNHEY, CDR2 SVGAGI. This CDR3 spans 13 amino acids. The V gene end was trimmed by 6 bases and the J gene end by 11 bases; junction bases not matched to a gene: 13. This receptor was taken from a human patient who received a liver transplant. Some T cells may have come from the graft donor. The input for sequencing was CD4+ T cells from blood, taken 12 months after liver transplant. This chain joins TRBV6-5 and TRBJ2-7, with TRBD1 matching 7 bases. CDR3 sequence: CASRIDRDLSEYF. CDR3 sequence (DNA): TGTGCCAGCAGGATTGACAGGGATCTATCGGAGTACTTC.